This T cell receptor (beta chain) was observed in a study of blood T cell repertoires in COVID-19. Study background: Whether acute or convalescent, the COVID-19 samples came from the United States, Italy and Spain. Sources were T cells, B-cell-depleted T cells, or PBMCs; the material itself was cDNA or gDNA.

This CDR3 comprises 16 residues. Per germline, CDR1 SGHRS and CDR2 YFSETQ. Trimming stripped 2 bases from V and 6 bases from J, with 19 bases between. Per the original methods: Counts of nucleated cells, estimated from reference gene primer amplification, were obtained. Profiling relied on immunoSEQ multiplex PCR, and the TCRdb table lists in-frame clones only, not all of them. V and J calls and clone size are those listed in that table; D and trimming were worked out from the DNA. Altogether around 100,000 clones are present, 87% being singletons, with the ten largest covering under 4%. The sequence derives from a man in his fifties in a cohort sampled during active COVID-19. Sequenced: peripheral blood. The V call is TRBV5-1, the J call TRBJ2-3; the D gene is possibly TRBD1 (5 bases). CDR3 protein: CASSFGQGSYPDTQYF. The CDR3 coding sequence is TGCGCCAGCAGCTTTGGTCAGGGTTCGTACCCGGATACGCAGTATTTT. The variable domain in full, with the rest retrieved from reference TRBV5-1 and TRBJ2-3, is KAGVTQTPRYLIKTRGQQVTLSCSPISGHRSVSWYQQTPGQGLQFLFEYFSETQRNKGNFPGRFSGRQFSNSRSEMNVSTLELGDSALYLCASSFGQGSYPDTQYFGPGTRLTVL.